This entry is about one T cell receptor beta chain. What it binds is unknown. The germline V gene encodes CDR1 SGHDN and CDR2 FVKESK. The ends were cut back, 5 bases at V and 6 bases at J, with 14 bases in the middle. The CDR3 length is 13 residues. TCRdb's table, derived via immunoSEQ multiplex PCR, lists solely in-frame clones and lacks some. The sample yields 99,000 or so clones, around 90% seen once. The data originate from a study of T cell responses to AZD1222 COVID-19 vaccine. Overall study: Pooling of second doses given at about 4 or about 12 weeks was done.

Broader study findings: Vaccine-associated CD4 TCRs spanned spike, dominant at 160-218 and 743-854.

The sequencing used peripheral blood, collected on day 0 of AZD1222 vaccination. The receptor was isolated from an adult in good health. The chain recombines TRBV14 with TRBJ2-7; maybe TRBD1 (6 bases). The CDR3 here is CASSATGRAEQYF. The CDR3 nucleotides are TGTGCCAGCAGCGCGACAGGTAGAGCCGAGCAGTACTTC.